Below are 31 T cell receptor beta chains sequenced from a single sample in a study of early T cells in non-severe SARS-CoV-2 infection. One entry per CDR3 protein results from TCRdb running MiXCR on the 5' RACE reads. Counted here are about 39,000 distinct CDR3 sequences, around 3.6% occurring once; the ten biggest clones make up 3% to 3.5%. The sample taken for sequencing was whole blood. The origin of the receptors is an adult who was a healthcare worker with PCR-confirmed SARS-CoV-2 infection or an uninfected control (not recorded which).

The genes are TRBV7-6 and TRBJ1-2; no definite D call. The CDR3 is made up of 13 amino acids. Germline V gene sequence: CDR1 SGHVS, CDR2 FNYEAQ. Trimming shortened V by 2 bases and J by 2 bases, and 6 bases separated the two germline ends. DNA of the CDR3: TGTGCCAGCAGCTTAATGGGGAACTATGGCTACACCTTC. Translating it yields CASSLMGNYGYTF. The whole variable domain, filled in from reference TRBV7-6 and TRBJ1-2, reads GAGVSQSPRYKVTKRGQDVALRCDPISGHVSLYWYRQALGQGPEFLTYFNYEAQQDKSGLPNDRFSAERPEGSISTLTIQRTEQRDSAMYRCASSLMGNYGYTFGSGTRLTVV.

This clonotype was seen ten or more times. The chain recombines TRBV19 with TRBJ2-7; D is perhaps TRBD2 (5 bases). The V gene's germline CDR1 is LNHDA and CDR2 SQIVND (reference sequence). The CDR3 consists of 13 residues. The ends were cut back, 4 bases at V and 2 bases at J, with 9 bases in the middle. The CDR3 loop reads CASSTGIAYEQYF. The DNA for the CDR3 is TGTGCCAGTAGTACCGGGATAGCCTACGAGCAGTACTTC.

This clonotype was counted many times. V gene TRBV7-3 combines with J gene TRBJ1-1; 8 bases are a match to TRBD1. Germline loops: CDR1 SGHTA, CDR2 FQGTGA. Trimming took 5 bases from V and 4 from J; bases not matched to a gene: 3. CDR3 length equals 13 residues. CDR3 protein: CASSQGTGTEAFF. The CDR3 DNA is TGTGCCAGCAGCCAGGGGACAGGCACTGAAGCTTTCTTT.

This clonotype was recorded at least ten times. The genes are TRBV12-3 or TRBV12-4 and TRBJ1-3, with D possibly being TRBD1 (5 bases). This CDR3 is built from 13 residues. The V and J ends lost 6 bases and 9 bases respectively, with 15 bases between them. CDR3 nucleotides: TGTGCCAGCAGAAATCAGGGTCGGAGCACCATATATTTT. Amino acid sequence: CASRNQGRSTIYF.

This clonotype showed up many times. The chain carries TRBV5-8 and TRBJ2-3; D may be TRBD1 or TRBD2 (5 bases each). The CDR3 spans 15 residues. Deletions cut 2 bases from V and 3 bases from J, with 13 bases between. The germline V gene encodes CDR1 SGHTS and CDR2 YDEGEE. The DNA of the CDR3 is TGTGCCAGCAGCTTTCGGGGCAGGGTGACAGATACGCAGTATTTT. Translating it yields CASSFRGRVTDTQYF. Using reference TRBV5-8 and TRBJ2-3 for the parts outside the CDR3, the full variable domain is EAGVTQSPTHLIKTRGQQATLRCSPISGHTSVYWYQQALGLGLQFLLWYDEGEERNRGNFPPRFSGRQFPNYSSELNVNALELEDSALYLCASSFRGRVTDTQYFGPGTRLTVL.

This clonotype came up a few times. V gene TRBV6-1 combines with J gene TRBJ2-3; weak D call: TRBD2 (5 bases). The CDR3 has 15 amino acids. The germline V and J ends were trimmed by 10 bases and 4 bases, with 21 bases remaining between them. Per germline, CDR1 MNHNS and CDR2 SASEGT. The CDR3 DNA reads TGTGCCATCTCTTGGTCCGACGACTACCCAGATACGCAGTATTTT. This encodes CAISWSDDYPDTQYF.

Ten or more counts support this clonotype. The chain couples TRBV19 to TRBJ1-5; a weak D match, TRBD1 (5 bases). The germline V gene has CDR1 LNHDA and CDR2 SQIVND (reference sequence). This CDR3 contains 12 residues. The CDR3 nucleotides are TGTGCGAGCAGGGTGGGTAATCAGCCCCAGCATTTT. Its translation: CASRVGNQPQHF.

This clonotype has a count of ten or more. The chain carries TRBV6-2 or TRBV6-3 and TRBJ1-5, with TRBD1 matching over 7 bases. The CDR3 loop spans 16 amino acids. Germline V CDR1 and CDR2: MNHEY, SVGEGT. V lost 3 bases to trimming and J lost 2 bases; unmatched junction nucleotides: 7. CDR3 residues: CASSYSGTARNQPQHF. CDR3 bases: TGTGCCAGCAGTTATTCGGGGACAGCTCGCAATCAGCCCCAGCATTTT.

There are many counts of this clonotype. The chain employs TRBV7-3 and TRBJ2-3, with D unclear. Trimming shortened V by 5 bases and J by 6 bases, and 12 bases separated the two germline ends. Germline values: CDR1 SGHTA, CDR2 FQGTGA. The CDR3 length is 13 residues. CDR3 sequence reads: CASSPEAPDTQYF. CDR3 sequence (DNA): TGTGCCAGCAGCCCAGAGGCTCCCGATACGCAGTATTTT.

This clonotype was counted ten times or more. J is TRBJ2-5 and V is TRBV6-5; 12 nucleotides align to TRBD2. V gave up 6 bases and J gave up 4 bases; unmatched junction bases: 3. The CDR3 totals 14 residues. Germline loops: CDR1 MNHEY, CDR2 SVGAGI. The CDR3 nucleotides read TGTGCCAGCAGCAAACTAGCGGGAGGAGAGACCCAGTACTTC. It is translated as CASSKLAGGETQYF.

This clonotype was found many times. The gene calls are TRBV4-1 and TRBJ2-1; 8 bases are a match to TRBD2. The CDR3 covers 16 residues. Germline V lookup: CDR1 MGHRA, CDR2 YSYEKL. V dropped 1 base and J dropped 1; count of bases not matched to a gene: 3. The DNA of the CDR3 is TGCGCCAGCAGCCAAGGAACGGGAGGGTCCTACAATGAGCAGTTCTTC. Its protein is CASSQGTGGSYNEQFF.

This clonotype showed up many times. This chain links TRBV5-4 with TRBJ1-1, with 11 bases that match TRBD1. The V gene end was trimmed by 5 bases and the J gene end by 1 base; junction bases not matched to a gene: 10. The CDR3 is 17 residues long. In germline, CDR1 is SGHNT, CDR2 YYREEE (reference sequence). The CDR3 DNA reads as TGTGCCAGCAGTTCACTGGACAGGGGGCGGAAGAACACTGAAGCTTTCTTT. This codes for CASSSLDRGRKNTEAFF.

This clonotype showed up many times. The rearrangement uses TRBV25-1 and TRBJ2-7; no definite D call. V was trimmed by 6 bases and J by 3 bases, leaving 6 bases between them. CDR1 is MGHDK and CDR2 is SYGVNS in the germline V gene. This CDR3 has 11 amino acids. In DNA, the CDR3 is TGTGCCAGCAGGGATTACTACGAGCAGTACTTC. This sequence encodes CASRDYYEQYF.

There are a few counts of this clonotype. The chain uses TRBV29-1 and TRBJ2-1, with a tentative D call TRBD1 (6 bases). Trimming took 6 bases from V and 2 from J, leaving 14 bases between them. The CDR3 consists of 14 residues. The V gene's germline CDR1 is SQVTM and CDR2 ANQGSEA. The CDR3 DNA sequence: TGCAGCGTCCGCAGGGGCGGCACCTACAATGAGCAGTTCTTC. Encoded protein: CSVRRGGTYNEQFF.

This clonotype was counted at least ten times. The J gene is TRBJ2-1, the V gene TRBV11-2; TRBD1 agrees at 9 bases. V lost 5 bases, J lost 8 bases, and 10 bases stayed unmatched. Germline-derived CDR1 and CDR2 are SGHAT and FQNNGV. The CDR3 length is 15 residues. CDR3 nucleotides: TGTGCCAGCAGCATAACAGGGGGCGAAGGGGATGAGCAGTTCTTC. Translated: CASSITGGEGDEQFF.

The sample holds many counts of this clonotype. The chain uses TRBV5-1 and TRBJ1-1, with 8 bases that match TRBD1. CDR3 length: 13 amino acids. The junction had 1 base not matched to a gene; V was cut back by 3 bases and J by 3 bases. From germline, CDR1 is SGHRS and CDR2 YFSETQ. The CDR3 here is CASSWDRHTEAFF. In DNA form, the CDR3 reads TGCGCCAGCAGCTGGGACAGGCACACTGAAGCTTTCTTT.

This clonotype was observed at least ten times. This chain uses TRBV29-1 with TRBJ2-7; 9 positions match TRBD1. J lost 5 bases, V lost 2 bases, and 7 bases had no gene match. In germline, CDR1 is SQVTM, CDR2 ANQGSEA. The CDR3 is 14 amino acids. CDR3 amino acids: CSVESIGTGNEQYF. CDR3 in DNA: TGCAGCGTTGAATCTATAGGGACAGGGAACGAGCAGTACTTC.

This clonotype was seen repeatedly, ten times or more. The chain employs TRBV29-1 and TRBJ2-5, with D hard to call. The CDR3 sequence is 13 residues long. The germline V gene has CDR1 SQVTM and CDR2 ANQGSEA. V was pared by 5 bases and J by 7 bases, with 17 bases between. The CDR3 here is CSVIHQALGTQYF. The DNA for the CDR3 is TGCAGCGTTATTCATCAGGCCCTCGGGACCCAGTACTTC.

This clonotype was counted at least ten times. The CDR3 here is CASSNRGGGSSYNEQFF. DNA for the CDR3: TGTGCCAGCAGCAACAGGGGAGGGGGCAGCTCCTACAATGAGCAGTTCTTC. The V gene is TRBV9, the J gene TRBJ2-1; D may match TRBD1 or TRBD2 (7 bases each). Per germline, CDR1 SGDLS and CDR2 YYNGEE. The germline V and J ends were trimmed by 4 bases and 0 bases, with 17 bases remaining between them. The CDR3 is 17 residues long.

A few counts support this clonotype. The gene calls are TRBV12-3 or TRBV12-4 and TRBJ1-2, with TRBD1 identical over 8 bases. The junction had 3 bases not matched to a gene; V was cut back by 6 bases and J by 0 bases. The CDR3 spans 14 residues. The CDR3 here is CASSQGAANYGYTF. DNA of the CDR3: TGTGCCAGCAGCCAGGGGGCAGCTAACTATGGCTACACCTTC.

The gene calls are TRBV10-3 and TRBJ2-7; a possible D gene is TRBD2 (6 bases). The germline V and J ends were trimmed by 0 bases and 2 bases, with 14 bases remaining between them. Per germline, CDR1 ENHRY and CDR2 SYGVKD. The CDR3 consists of 16 residues. CDR3 DNA sequence: TGTGCCATCAGTGAGTCGGAACTAGCAGACCCCTACGAGCAGTACTTC. Protein product: CAISESELADPYEQYF.

This clonotype was picked up many times. This chain connects TRBV3-1 to TRBJ1-4; D might be TRBD1 (5 bases). The CDR3 is 14 amino acids. The ends were cut back, 3 bases at V and 4 bases at J, with 9 bases in the middle. Per germline, CDR1 LGHDT and CDR2 YNNKEL (reference sequence). CDR3 bases: TGTGCCAGCAGCCACTACAGGAATAATGAAAAACTGTTTTTT. It translates to CASSHYRNNEKLFF.

Ten or more counts support this clonotype. V gene TRBV7-9 combines with J gene TRBJ2-1, with 10 bases aligning to TRBD2. The CDR3 sequence is 16 residues long. The junction had 10 bases not matched to a gene; V was cut back by 3 bases and J by 8 bases. Germline V gene data show CDR1 as SEHNR and CDR2 as FQNEAQ (reference sequence). The CDR3 spells CASSFLLAGSPHEQFF. CDR3 nucleotides: TGTGCCAGCAGCTTTCTACTAGCGGGGTCTCCCCATGAGCAGTTCTTC.

This clonotype was detected ten times or more. The V gene is TRBV9, the J gene TRBJ2-5; 7 nucleotides agree with TRBD2. Per germline, CDR1 SGDLS and CDR2 YYNGEE. The CDR3 runs to 14 residues. V shed 3 bases, J shed 1 base, and the junction held 3 bases outside the gene matches. The CDR3 sequence is CASSAVAGQETQYF. DNA of the CDR3: TGTGCCAGCAGCGCCGTAGCGGGCCAAGAGACCCAGTACTTC.

This clonotype has ten or more counts. The J gene is TRBJ2-1, the V gene TRBV18; D gene uncertain. The CDR3 extends over 13 amino acids. Between the trimmed V and J ends, which lost 2 bases and 9 bases, there was a span of 11 bases. Germline V gives CDR1 KGHSH, CDR2 LQKENI. The CDR3 is CASSPAGSPEQFF. The CDR3 bases are TGTGCCAGCTCACCAGCCGGGTCACCTGAGCAGTTCTTC.

This clonotype was seen ten or more times. This rearrangement joins TRBV11-2 to TRBJ2-4; D might be TRBD2 (6 bases). The V and J ends lost 5 bases and 10 bases respectively, with 9 bases between them. CDR3 length equals 11 residues. The V gene's germline CDR1 is SGHAT and CDR2 FQNNGV. CDR3 region: CASSIGRIQYF. The CDR3 DNA follows: TGTGCCAGCAGCATCGGGAGAATTCAGTACTTC.

This clonotype was counted at least ten times. The chain has TRBV3-1 and TRBJ2-7, with TRBD1 identical over 9 bases. This CDR3 is built from 14 residues. Unmatched junction bases numbered 3, after V lost 1 base and J lost 5 bases. Germline V gene data show CDR1 as LGHDT and CDR2 as YNNKEL (reference sequence). CDR3 region: CASSQGDRVDEQYF. CDR3 DNA sequence: TGTGCCAGCAGCCAAGGGGACAGGGTCGACGAGCAGTACTTC.

This clonotype was counted at least ten times. The genes are TRBV24-1 and TRBJ2-5, with a possible D match to TRBD2 (5 bases). Trimming took off 4 bases at V and 6 bases at J, with 11 bases between the two ends. From germline, CDR1 is KGHDR and CDR2 SFDVKD. This CDR3 has 13 amino acids. The CDR3 spells CATSEPGMQTQYF. The CDR3 nucleotides read TGTGCCACCAGTGAGCCGGGGATGCAGACCCAGTACTTC.

This clonotype was counted many times. The chain recombines TRBV2 with TRBJ2-3; 7 bases map to TRBD2. The germline V gene has CDR1 SNHLY and CDR2 FYNNEI. The J segment lost 6 bases and the V segment lost 2 bases, leaving 8 bases of the junction unmatched. The CDR3 loop spans 15 amino acids. CDR3 sequence: CASSEKSGGRDTQYF. In nucleotides, the CDR3 is TGTGCCAGCAGTGAAAAGTCGGGGGGTCGGGATACGCAGTATTTT.

This clonotype came up many times. The rearrangement joins TRBV20-1 to TRBJ2-5; either TRBD1 or TRBD2 may supply D (6 bases each). Trimming cost V 3 bases and J 5 bases, with 10 bases left between them. This CDR3 is built from 12 residues. Germline V CDR1 and CDR2: DFQATT, SNEGSKA (reference sequence). The CDR3 here is CSARGGGETQYF. For the CDR3, the DNA is TGCAGTGCTAGGGGGGGCGGGGAGACCCAGTACTTC.

This clonotype was counted at least ten times. The chain has TRBV18 and TRBJ2-1; D possibly corresponds to TRBD1 (5 bases). The CDR3 totals 17 residues. CDR1 is KGHSH, CDR2 LQKENI, per germline. Trimming removed 6 bases at V and 0 bases at J, with 18 bases between. The CDR3 is CASSTSRWGSSYNEQFF. In DNA form, the CDR3 reads TGTGCCAGCTCTACAAGTCGGTGGGGCAGCTCCTACAATGAGCAGTTCTTC.